Given below is one T cell receptor beta chain in context. Its antigen is still unknown. Base quality data are lacking; no much larger clone is found one base away. Other DNA sequences from this sample encode an identical CDR3 as well. V is cut by 0 bases and J by 4 bases, and the space between the germline ends is 5 bases. Measured from the cysteine to the phenylalanine, the CDR3 is 13 residues long. Of all the DNA, just the CDR3 is kept, 39 bases in frame from base 1. Per the germline V gene (reference sequence), SGHNT is the CDR1 and YYREEE is the CDR2. This sample is part of a study of shared clonotypes between healthy human individuals (dated by TCRdb to the early 2020s). In the study overall: The cohort included three men and a couple of women between 18 and 49 years of age. To estimate repertoire size and how much clonotype sharing occurs between individuals, the study deeply sequenced the blood TCR repertoires of 5 or 6 healthy adults. Leukapheresis yielded between about 0.9 and 9 billion PBMCs per donor. Per donor, three plates each were used for CD4 naive and CD4 memory, two for CD8 naive, and one for CD8 memory. To increase sequencing depth and limit assay-specific biases, TCR repertoire library preparation and sequencing were carried out by different laboratories using diverse techniques.

Healthy HIV-negative adults with no recently reported acute infections or vaccinations were included as donors. Every donor was a Caucasian adult living in Nashville, Tennessee, USA. Magnetic negative selection was used to enrich CD4+ T cells, after which naive cells were positively selected on CD45RA and the negative fraction became the memory subset. Blood was collected by leukapheresis, and PBMCs were isolated by Ficoll-Histopaque density gradient centrifugation and then cryopreserved in liquid nitrogen vapor phase. Purity and quantity of every magnetically sorted T cell population were checked by analytical flow cytometry. From each sorted fraction, genomic DNA was isolated and quantified by UV absorbance on a Nanodrop 2000c. The paper as a whole reports these results and caveats: Across a handful of donors, 5% to 6% of naive CD4, around 3.3% of naive CD8, around 2.1% of memory CD4, and roughly 0.4% of memory CD8 clonotypes were shared. Clonotypes shared by all four sorted-subset donors showed higher generation probabilities than non-shared clonotypes. Sampling was restricted to blood, and TCR repertoires in tissue are likely to differ from TCR repertoires in blood. Rarefaction of sorted-subset datasets indicated incomplete sequencing despite the large sequencing depth. Pairwise subsampling indicated that sequencing depth was expected to affect the degree of clonotype sharing among donors. Estimated clonotype richness was generally larger for naive than for memory subsets. The small number of donors limited the genetic and exposure-history diversity represented.

Using the deep immunoSEQ assay, multiplex PCR amplified TCR CDR3 regions from genomic DNA. Extracted genomic DNA from each cell subset was spread evenly across all wells of several immunoSEQ 96-well plates, with each plate serving as a replicate. For sorted subsets, roughly 200 ng genomic DNA, equal to about 30,000 T cell genomes, was loaded into each replicate PCR. Purified libraries were quantified with a Qubit 3.0 fluorometer, sized on a Bioanalyzer 2100, and re-quantified with the KAPA Library Quantification kit. A separate single-read 150-cycle Illumina NextSeq 550 flow cell was used to sequence each immunoSEQ 96-well plate. The paper's processing steps were these. Because the immunoSEQ output held only junctional sequences and lacked quality scores, the filtering could not match the filtering applied to full-length reads. To assign V/J genes and CDR3, sequences were annotated against IMGT germline references using PyIR, a Python wrapper for IgBLAST v1.9. Reads were filtered out if the reads had weak V/J assignments (E-value above 1e-6), no CDR3, stop codons, out-of-frame junctions, or ambiguous translated residues. V3J clonotypes were defined as sequences sharing the same inferred V gene, J gene, and CDR3 amino acid sequence. To compute the percentage overlap between repertoires, the number of shared unique clonotypes was divided by the size of the smaller repertoire. RTK rarefaction, the Chao1 estimator, and Recon v2.1 estimates of unobserved clonotypes were used to assess repertoire richness. Generation probabilities were computed with OLGA for all TCRbeta clonotypes obtained by the gDNA method from four donors. This immuneACCESS table, as held by TCRdb, lists in-frame sequences with V and J called but not all clones. Of the missing ones, under half trace to an unresolved V gene in checked studies; the others have no known cause. For V, J and clone size, that table is used; D and trimming come from the DNA. The sample table shows 2 million to 2.5 million clones, and approximately 94% are seen once. Approximately 0.13% of the sample rests with the top ten.

The rearranged segments are TRBV5-4 and TRBJ2-1; a confident D gene designation cannot be given. The receptor's source is a man aged 18 to 30 in good health. Sequencing was done on a sample of naive CD4+ T cells sorted from blood. The cell subset or site label, as the study defines it: CD45RA+ positively selected. The CDR3 corresponds to CASSLDSYNEQFF. The nucleotide sequence is given as TGTGCCAGCAGCTTGGACAGTTACAATGAGCAGTTCTTC.